Sequencing of this T cell receptor beta chain was carried out in a study of blood T cell repertoires in COVID-19. Turning to the study itself: Whether acute or convalescent, the COVID-19 samples came from the United States, Italy and Spain.

Libraries were prepared by immunoSEQ multiplex PCR; TCRdb keeps only in-frame clonotypes and omits some of them. The sample includes under 90,000 clones, about 83% of them seen just once. Looked up from germline, CDR1 is SGDLS and CDR2 is YYNGEE. The CDR3 has 16 residues. V was pared by 2 bases and J by 9 bases, with 6 bases of the junction left unmatched. The chain has TRBV9 and TRBJ1-6, with TRBD1 matching 12 bases. Material for sequencing was peripheral blood. This TCR came from a man aged 55 to 70 with acute or convalescent COVID-19. CDR3 protein: CASSVGQGAASSPLHF. CDR3 coding DNA: TGTGCCAGCAGCGTGGGACAGGGGGCGGCAAGTTCACCCCTCCACTTT. Based on the CDR3 plus reference TRBV9 and TRBJ1-6, the full variable domain is DSGVTQTPKHLITATGQRVTLRCSPRSGDLSVYWYQQSLDQGLQFLIQYYNGEERAKGNILERFSAQQFPDLHSELNLSSLELGDSALYFCASSVGQGAASSPLHFGNGTRLTVT.